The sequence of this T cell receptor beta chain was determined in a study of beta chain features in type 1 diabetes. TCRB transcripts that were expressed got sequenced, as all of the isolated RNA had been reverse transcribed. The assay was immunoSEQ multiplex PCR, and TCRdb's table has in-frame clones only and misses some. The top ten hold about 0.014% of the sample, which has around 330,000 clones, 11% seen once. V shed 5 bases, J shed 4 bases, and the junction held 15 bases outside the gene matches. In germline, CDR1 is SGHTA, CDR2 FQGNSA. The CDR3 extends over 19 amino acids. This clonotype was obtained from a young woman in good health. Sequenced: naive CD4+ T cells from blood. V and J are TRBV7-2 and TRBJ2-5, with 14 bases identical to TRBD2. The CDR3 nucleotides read TGTGCCAGCAGCCCGACTAGCGGGAGGGCCCGACTCCCCCGAGAGACCCAGTACTTC. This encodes CASSPTSGRARLPRETQYF.